This T cell receptor beta chain is from a study of T cell repertoires in cytomegalovirus infection. The wider study: Selected CMV epitopes included recently identified HLA-C-restricted ones as well as well-studied HLA-B-restricted ones. Based on public TCR beta signatures, there were indications of CMV infection and of a matching HLA type. Study-level findings and limits: Clonotypes of TCR beta that were HLA-C-restricted and CMV-specific dominated the ex vivo response.

Many counts were recorded for this clonotype. Its antigen is undetermined. Because it lacks the conserved phenylalanine or tryptophan at the end, this CDR3 is likely a read error. The limits of the CDR3 on the DNA are not certain, so only TCRdb's listed CDR3 is given. TCRdb recomputed calls from the reads with MiXCR, one row per CDR3 protein. The top ten hold about 20% of the sample, which has under 850,000 distinct CDR3 sequences, about 33% seen once. The CDR3 is 13 residues long, counting both termini. Germline CDR1 SGHTA, CDR2 FQGNSA. This receptor was taken from a human donor in good health (CMV status not recorded). Some clones in this sample may be carry-over from other donors' samples. The chain links TRBV7-2 to TRBJ1-1; TRBD1, the table's D call, was not compared with the DNA. The sample in question was cultured PBMCs, obtained from culture after CMV antigen stimulation. The CDR3 protein is CASSLATSPPLSI.